The 8 T cell receptor beta chains listed next were all sequenced from one sample in a study of blood T cell repertoires in COVID-19. Only in-frame clones appear in the TCRdb table, and some are missing; sequencing was by immunoSEQ multiplex PCR. The data show about 180,000 clones, around 80% seen once. Sequencing was done on a sample of peripheral blood. These receptors were taken from a woman in her 70s with acute or convalescent COVID-19.

The gene calls are TRBV4-2 and TRBJ2-3; D gene unclear. V was shortened by 1 base and J by 4 bases, with 9 bases between the two germline ends. The CDR3 spans 14 residues. Germline CDR1 reads LGHNA; CDR2 reads YNFKEQ. The CDR3 DNA follows: TGTGCCAGCAGCCAAGGCGCGAGCGCAGATACGCAGTATTTT. Amino acid sequence: CASSQGASADTQYF.

The rearrangement joins TRBV6-5 to TRBJ2-7; the match to TRBD1 covers 9 bases. The trim removed 6 bases at V and 1 base at J, leaving 4 bases unmatched. Germline V gene lookup returns CDR1 MNHEY and CDR2 SVGAGI. The CDR3 covers 14 residues. CDR3 DNA sequence: TGTGCCAGCAGACCCGGGACAGGGTCCTACGAGCAGTACTTC. It yields the protein CASRPGTGSYEQYF.

The chain carries TRBV19 and TRBJ2-7; D might be TRBD1 (5 bases). Deletions cut 1 base from V and 2 bases from J, with 12 bases between. Germline V gene data show CDR1 as LNHDA and CDR2 as SQIVND (reference sequence). The CDR3 length is 15 residues. The CDR3 nucleotides are TGTGCCAGTAGTATAGCCGGACAAGGGGCCTACGAGCAGTACTTC. Translation: CASSIAGQGAYEQYF.

Ten or more counts support this clone. The chain employs TRBV10-3 and TRBJ2-3; the match to TRBD2 covers 7 bases. Losses at the gene ends were 1 base for V and 4 bases for J; bases not matched to a gene: 5. The CDR3 loop spans 15 amino acids. Germline V gene lookup returns CDR1 ENHRY and CDR2 SYGVKD. The CDR3 sequence: CAISEWEGESDTQYF. The CDR3 region has the DNA TGTGCCATCAGTGAGTGGGAGGGAGAATCAGATACGCAGTATTTT.

This chain uses TRBV9 with TRBJ1-1, with D unresolved. CDR3 length: 12 amino acids. Germline V CDR1 and CDR2: SGDLS, YYNGEE. V dropped 0 bases and J dropped 7 bases, with 7 bases sitting between them. This chain's CDR3 is CASSVDGVEAFF. CDR3 DNA: TGTGCCAGCAGCGTAGACGGGGTTGAAGCTTTCTTT.

The chain employs TRBV28 and TRBJ2-7; 9 bases line up with TRBD1. This CDR3 comprises 13 residues. Germline lookup yields CDR1 MDHEN and CDR2 SYDVKM. The ends lost 10 bases at V and 3 bases at J; junction bases unmatched: 7. CDR3 coding DNA: TGTGCCACCGAGGGACAGGGTGACTACGAGCAGTACTTC. Translating gives CATEGQGDYEQYF.

The rearrangement links TRBV30 to TRBJ2-7, with 9 bases that match TRBD2. This CDR3 has 14 amino acids. Per the germline V gene, CDR1 is GTSNPN and CDR2 is SVGIG (reference sequence). The junction had 4 bases not matched to a gene; V was cut back by 2 bases and J by 2 bases. CDR3 region: CAWSSRTSAYEQYF. CDR3 in DNA: TGTGCCTGGAGTTCTCGGACTAGCGCCTACGAGCAGTACTTC.

This clone was observed a few times. This chain uses TRBV18 with TRBJ1-5, with D perhaps TRBD1 (6 bases). V shed 9 bases and J shed 1 base, with 22 bases lying between them. The CDR3 consists of 17 residues. The germline CDR1 and CDR2 sequences are KGHSH and LQKENI. CDR3 loop: CASSLQGILGSNQPQHF. The CDR3, as DNA: TGTGCCAGTTCCTTACAGGGTATACTAGGAAGCAATCAGCCCCAGCATTTT.